One and the same sample provided the 20 T cell receptor beta chains below, sequenced in a study of shared clonotypes between healthy human individuals. Data came from immunoSEQ multiplex PCR; TCRdb stores just in-frame clones and leaves some out. The sample has over a million clones, about 84% seen once. The material sequenced was memory CD4+ T cells from PBMCs. Described subset: CD45RA-negative fraction. Receptors were obtained from a man younger than 30 in good health. Some clones in this sample may be carry-over from other donors' samples.

The chain links TRBV28 to TRBJ1-4; TRBD1 matches 12 bases. Losses at the gene ends were 8 bases for V and 8 bases for J; bases not matched to a gene: 12. The CDR3 has 16 residues. Per germline, CDR1 MDHEN and CDR2 SYDVKM. The CDR3 is CASGGQGAPIWEKLFF. For the CDR3, the DNA is TGTGCCAGCGGGGGACAGGGGGCCCCCATATGGGAAAAACTGTTTTTT.

The genes are TRBV19 and TRBJ1-2; D is unresolved. The CDR3 is 13 residues long. Germline V gene sequence: CDR1 LNHDA, CDR2 SQIVND (reference sequence). V dropped 4 bases and J dropped 2 bases, with 8 bases sitting between them. The CDR3 spells CASSKGLNYGYTF. As DNA, the CDR3 is TGTGCCAGTAGTAAAGGGTTGAACTATGGCTACACCTTC.

This clone was found once. V and J are TRBV30 and TRBJ1-1, with 9 bases matching TRBD1. The CDR3 is 14 amino acids. V was pared by 3 bases and J by 2 bases, with 4 bases of the junction left unmatched. In germline, CDR1 is GTSNPN, CDR2 SVGIG (reference sequence). CDR3 region: CAWSITGGNTEAFF. The CDR3 DNA reads TGTGCCTGGAGCATAACAGGGGGCAACACTGAAGCTTTCTTT.

The V call is TRBV2, the J call TRBJ2-3; 11 positions match TRBD2. Germline V gene data show CDR1 as SNHLY and CDR2 as FYNNEI. CDR3 length: 16 amino acids. With V trimmed by 6 bases and J by 0 bases, 5 bases remained unmatched. This CDR3 reads CASRLLAGESTDTQYF. For the CDR3, the DNA is TGTGCCAGCAGGCTACTAGCGGGAGAGAGCACAGATACGCAGTATTTT.

In this sample, this clone turned up a few times. This may stem from a read error, because a much larger clone lies one nucleotide away. Other DNA sequences in this sample translate to the same CDR3. The V gene is TRBV2, the J gene TRBJ1-5; D remains unclear. The V gene lost 3 bases and the J gene lost 0 bases, with 6 bases spanning the gap. The CDR3 covers 14 residues. Germline loops: CDR1 SNHLY, CDR2 FYNNEI. The CDR3 DNA reads as TGTGCCAGCAGTGACAGTAATAGCAATCAGCCCCAGCATTTT. This gives the protein CASSDSNSNQPQHF.

The chain recombines TRBV5-1 with TRBJ2-7, with D possibly matching TRBD2 (5 bases). Per the germline V gene, CDR1 is SGHRS and CDR2 is YFSETQ. The CDR3 loop spans 14 amino acids. The V end lost 2 bases, the J end lost 3 bases, and 12 bases lay between the germline ends. The CDR3 sequence: CASSFGVRSYEQYF. In DNA, the CDR3 is TGCGCCAGCAGCTTCGGGGTTAGGAGCTACGAGCAGTACTTC.

The rearrangement uses TRBV28 and TRBJ1-4, with 7 positions matching TRBD1. V shed 10 bases and J 4 bases; nucleotides not matched to a gene: 9. From germline, CDR1 is MDHEN and CDR2 SYDVKM. This CDR3 has 14 residues. CDR3 coding DNA: TGTGCCATCAAGGCGGGACAGCTTAATGAAAAACTGTTTTTT. Encoded protein: CAIKAGQLNEKLFF.

This chain connects TRBV7-2 to TRBJ1-2, with unresolved D. Trimming removed 1 base at V and 7 bases at J, with 7 bases between. Germline loops: CDR1 SGHTA, CDR2 FQGNSA. The CDR3 is 12 amino acids. The CDR3 region has the DNA TGTGCCAGCAGCTTAGACGGATCTGGCTACACCTTC. Its protein is CASSLDGSGYTF.

CDR3 nucleotide sequence: TGTGCCAGCAGCTCAACAGGGCTCCTTACCTACGAGCAGTACTTC. The encoded protein is CASSSTGLLTYEQYF. The chain combines TRBV6-5 with TRBJ2-7; D might be TRBD1 (6 bases). This CDR3 has 15 residues. In germline, CDR1 is MNHEY, CDR2 SVGAGI. V was trimmed by 6 bases and J by 2 bases, leaving 17 bases between them.

This clone appeared a few times. V and J are TRBV5-4 and TRBJ1-1, with D perhaps TRBD1 (5 bases). Germline V gene data show CDR1 as SGHNT and CDR2 as YYREEE (reference sequence). This CDR3 region has 15 residues. V lost 4 bases, J lost 6 bases, and 19 bases lay in between. CDR3 bases: TGTGCCAGCAGCGTCGCCGGGGCAAAAGAGGCTGAAGCTTTCTTT. This encodes CASSVAGAKEAEAFF.

This clone was counted a single time. V and J are TRBV30 and TRBJ1-2; no definite D call. V lost 2 bases, J lost 2 bases, and 15 bases lay in between. The CDR3 has 15 residues. Germline CDR1 and CDR2: GTSNPN and SVGIG (reference sequence). The CDR3 coding sequence is TGTGCCTGGAGTACTCAGAGGTTTTTAAACTATGGCTACACCTTC. It translates to CAWSTQRFLNYGYTF.

The chain joins TRBV20-1 to TRBJ2-7; D uncertain. CDR3 size: 11 residues. The V end lost 4 bases, the J end lost 5 bases, and 9 bases lay between the germline ends. The V gene's germline CDR1 is DFQATT and CDR2 SNEGSKA (reference sequence). Written as DNA, the CDR3 is TGCAGTGCTATTTCTACGAACGAGCAGTACTTC. This translates into CSAISTNEQYF.

The chain links TRBV5-6 to TRBJ1-2; possible D gene TRBD1, 6 bases. CDR3 length equals 15 residues. The V end was cut by 3 bases, the J end by 4 bases, with 16 bases between. The germline V gene encodes CDR1 SGHDT and CDR2 YYEEEE. In DNA form, the CDR3 reads TGTGCCAGCAGCTCCGGGGGGCGGGAGACCTATGGCTACACCTTC. This gives the protein CASSSGGRETYGYTF. Supplemented by reference TRBV5-6 and TRBJ1-2, the full variable domain reads DAGVTQSPTHLIKTRGQQVTLRCSPKSGHDTVSWYQQALGQGPQFIFQYYEEEERQRGNFPDRFSGHQFPNYSSELNVNALLLGDSALYLCASSSGGRETYGYTFGSGTRLTVV.

The gene calls are TRBV7-3 and TRBJ1-1; D gene ambiguous. The CDR3 totals 13 residues. The V and J ends lost 6 bases and 1 base respectively, with 9 bases between them. Germline V lookup: CDR1 SGHTA, CDR2 FQGTGA. CDR3 in amino acids: CASRSSENTEAFF. CDR3 in DNA: TGTGCCAGCAGATCCAGCGAGAACACTGAAGCTTTCTTT.

This chain uses TRBV2 with TRBJ2-2; 7 bases map to TRBD2. Germline V CDR1 and CDR2: SNHLY, FYNNEI. V shed 1 base, J shed 5 bases, and the junction held 13 bases outside the gene matches. CDR3 length: 18 residues. In DNA form, the CDR3 reads TGTGCCAGCAGTGAAGGGGGCTTAGGCGGGAGAGGGACCGGGGAGCTGTTTTTT. It specifies CASSEGGLGGRGTGELFF.

Of note for this clone: Additional DNA sequences in this sample encode the identical CDR3. The V gene is TRBV2, the J gene TRBJ2-3, with D perhaps matching TRBD2 (6 bases). CDR3 length: 14 residues. V dropped 4 bases and J dropped 2 bases, with 10 bases sitting between them. Germline loops: CDR1 SNHLY, CDR2 FYNNEI. Here the CDR3 DNA reads TGTGCCAGCAGTGGCCTAGCGAACACAGATACGCAGTATTTT. Translated: CASSGLANTDTQYF.

The V gene is TRBV19, the J gene TRBJ2-7; 8 nucleotides agree with TRBD2. Germline values: CDR1 LNHDA, CDR2 SQIVND (reference sequence). V trimming: 9 bases; J trimming: 2 bases; junction bases outside the gene matches: 6. This CDR3 is built from 13 residues. The DNA of the CDR3 is TGTGCCAGCTCGGCGGGGGGAGCCTACGAGCAGTACTTC. Translation: CASSAGGAYEQYF.

The chain couples TRBV28 to TRBJ1-1; TRBD1 agrees at 7 bases. After removal of 6 bases from V and 6 bases from J, the junction contained 10 bases not matched to a gene. The germline V gene has CDR1 MDHEN and CDR2 SYDVKM. The CDR3 extends over 14 amino acids. The CDR3: CASRRTGTAAEAFF. Written as DNA, the CDR3 is TGTGCCAGCAGGAGGACCGGGACAGCTGCTGAAGCTTTCTTT.

V is TRBV30 and J is TRBJ2-5; 9 bases match TRBD1. Germline trimming cut 5 bases from V and 5 bases from J; bases unmatched to any gene: 6. CDR1 is GTSNPN and CDR2 is SVGIG in the germline V gene (reference sequence). This CDR3 region has 13 residues. The CDR3 DNA sequence: TGTGCCTGGCGGGACAGGGTAGTGGAGACCCAGTACTTC. It yields the protein CAWRDRVVETQYF.

This chain connects TRBV4-1 to TRBJ2-7; TRBD1 might be the D (5 bases). The CDR3 is made up of 15 amino acids. V was shortened by 1 base and J by 6 bases, with 16 bases between the two germline ends. CDR1 and CDR2 from the germline V gene are MGHRA and YSYEKL. CDR3 DNA sequence: TGCGCCAGCAGCCAAGCTTGGCAGGGTAGGGGCGAGCAGTACTTC. Encoded protein: CASSQAWQGRGEQYF.